These 24 T cell receptor beta chains came from one sample sequenced in a study of T cell repertoires in cytomegalovirus infection. TCRdb re-analysed the reads in MiXCR, keeping a single row per CDR3 protein. Here the sample spans approximately 1,000,000 distinct CDR3 sequences, roughly 30% being singletons. No antigen has been identified for these receptors. The material sequenced was cultured CD8+ T cells from PBMCs, taken from culture after CMV antigen stimulation. The receptor source for this set is a human donor in good health (CMV status not recorded). Some clones in this sample may be carry-over from other donors' samples.

A word on this clonotype: With a much larger clone just one base away, this may be a read error. This chain uses TRBV7-2 with TRBJ2-2, with unresolved D. Germline loops: CDR1 SGHTA, CDR2 FQGNSA. This CDR3 has 16 residues. CDR3 coding DNA: TGTGCCAACAGCTCGTGGGGTCCTGCGAACACCGGGGAGCTGTTTTTT. Protein sequence: CANSSWGPANTGELFF.

The J gene is TRBJ1-6, the V gene TRBV14; perhaps TRBD1 as D (6 bases). The germline V and J ends were trimmed by 2 bases and 4 bases, with 6 bases remaining between them. The CDR3 covers 14 residues. Germline loops: CDR1 SGHDN, CDR2 FVKESK. CDR3 residues: CASSQTGYNSPLHF. CDR3 bases: TGTGCCAGCAGCCAAACAGGGTATAATTCACCCCTCCACTTT.

V usage is TRBV7-6 and J usage is TRBJ1-5; tentative D call: TRBD1 (5 bases). The V gene lost 5 bases and the J gene lost 1 base, with 18 bases spanning the gap. CDR1 is SGHVS, CDR2 FNYEAQ, per germline. This CDR3 region has 17 residues. The DNA of the CDR3 is TGTGCCAGCAGCCCCTACCAGGGAGAGGCGAGCAATCAGCCCCAGCATTTT. This gives the protein CASSPYQGEASNQPQHF.

The chain employs TRBV7-6 and TRBJ1-2; 9 bases are a match to TRBD1. Losses at the gene ends were 2 bases for V and 8 bases for J; bases not matched to a gene: 6. CDR1 is SGHVS and CDR2 is FNYEAQ in the germline V gene. CDR3 length: 14 amino acids. CDR3 DNA: TGTGCCAGCAGCTTACCGGGACAGGGACGGGGCTACACCTTC. Protein sequence: CASSLPGQGRGYTF.

This clonotype appeared a few times. V and J are TRBV27 and TRBJ1-2, with D maybe TRBD1 (5 bases). Germline lookup yields CDR1 MNHEY and CDR2 SMNVEV (reference sequence). CDR3 length: 20 amino acids. Trimming stripped 5 bases from V and 6 bases from J, with 34 bases between. CDR3 amino acids: CASSPLPNYVAGTQEDGYTF. CDR3 bases: TGTGCCAGCAGTCCTTTGCCCAACTATGTAGCTGGGACCCAAGAGGATGGCTACACCTTC.

This clonotype was observed many times. The chain joins TRBV4-1 to TRBJ1-2; D call uncertain. V was trimmed by 4 bases and J by 5 bases, leaving 14 bases between them. CDR1 and CDR2 from the germline V gene are MGHRA and YSYEKL. CDR3 size: 14 residues. The CDR3 nucleotides read TGCGCCAGCAGCCTCCGGAGGGAGGGTTATGGCTACACCTTC. This sequence encodes CASSLRREGYGYTF.

The V and J genes are TRBV4-3 and TRBJ2-2; D is undetermined. Trimming stripped 0 bases from V and 0 bases from J, with 5 bases between. The germline V gene has CDR1 LGHNA and CDR2 YSLEER. This CDR3 is 15 amino acids long. The DNA for the CDR3 is TGCGCCAGCAGCCAAGAGACGGCGAACACCGGGGAGCTGTTTTTT. This sequence encodes CASSQETANTGELFF.

The genes are TRBV10-3 and TRBJ2-7; 10 bases are shared with TRBD2. Per the germline V gene, CDR1 is ENHRY and CDR2 is SYGVKD. This CDR3 spans 14 amino acids. V trimming: 4 bases; J trimming: 1 base; junction bases outside the gene matches: 1. As DNA, the CDR3 is TGTGCCATCAGTGCTAGCGGGGGTTCCTACGAGCAGTACTTC. Translating it yields CAISASGGSYEQYF.

This clonotype has at least ten counts. This sequence joins TRBV7-8 and TRBJ2-1; no clear D gene. The CDR3 is 14 amino acids. Trimming removed 5 bases at V and 4 bases at J, with 12 bases between. Germline V lookup: CDR1 SGHVS, CDR2 FQNEAQ. CDR3 nucleotides: TGTGCCAGCAGCCCAGAGGAGTCATACAATGAGCAGTTCTTC. It encodes CASSPEESYNEQFF.

This clonotype appeared a few times. V and J are TRBV7-3 and TRBJ2-5, with D possibly matching TRBD1 (6 bases). The CDR3 spans 16 residues. The germline gives CDR1 SGHTA, CDR2 FQGTGA. V was clipped by 5 bases and J by 0 bases, with 16 bases between them. CDR3 in amino acids: CASSLGGFPDQETQYF. CDR3 in DNA: TGTGCCAGCAGCCTAGGGGGTTTCCCCGACCAAGAGACCCAGTACTTC.

Regarding this clonotype: Sequence at one end of the junction differs from germline and may be a read error. This chain uses TRBV6-5 with TRBJ2-1, with 9 positions matching TRBD2. The CDR3 is made up of 15 amino acids. CDR1 is MNHEY, CDR2 SVGAGI, per germline. The CDR3 is CASSPSGLAIDSNSF. DNA for the CDR3: TGTGCCAGCAGTCCCTCTGGACTAGCGATAGACTCCAATAGCTTC.

The rearrangement uses TRBV7-9 and TRBJ2-1, with 12 positions matching TRBD2. The germline V gene has CDR1 SEHNR and CDR2 FQNEAQ (reference sequence). CDR3 length equals 19 residues. V shed 5 bases and J 2 bases; nucleotides not matched to a gene: 13. The CDR3 coding sequence is TGTGCCAGCAGCCGACTCAGGGCTAGCGGGGGGGGGACCTACAATGAGCAGTTCTTC. It specifies CASSRLRASGGGTYNEQFF.

This clonotype was found many times. The chain combines TRBV12-3 or TRBV12-4 with TRBJ1-5; TRBD1 agrees at 8 bases. Germline trimming cut 5 bases from V and 6 bases from J; bases unmatched to any gene: 6. The CDR3 totals 14 residues. The CDR3 nucleotides read TGTGCCAGCAGTCCTCAGGGGGCTATTCAGCCCCAGCATTTT. Translating it yields CASSPQGAIQPQHF.

This clonotype was counted many times. CDR3 sequence (DNA): TGTGCCAGCAGTGGTCCCGGGACAGAATACAGACGGGGCTACACCTTC. As protein: CASSGPGTEYRRGYTF. The genes are TRBV12-3 or TRBV12-4 and TRBJ1-2; 7 nucleotides align to TRBD1. V was pared by 5 bases and J by 8 bases, with 17 bases of the junction left unmatched. This CDR3 has 16 residues.

The chain employs TRBV5-6 and TRBJ1-2; perhaps TRBD1 as D (5 bases). V lost 3 bases and J 4 bases, leaving 13 bases between the germline ends. CDR1 and CDR2 (germline): SGHDT, YYEEEE. The CDR3 is 14 amino acids. CDR3 region: CASSSFGGGYGYTF. CDR3 DNA: TGTGCCAGCAGCTCTTTCGGGGGAGGCTATGGCTACACCTTC.

On this clonotype itself: This could be a read error, since a much larger clone is one nucleotide away. The chain combines TRBV6-1 with TRBJ1-6, with a possible D match to TRBD1 (5 bases). The CDR3 is made up of 17 amino acids. Germline loops: CDR1 MNHNS, CDR2 SASEGT. CDR3 DNA: TGTGCCAACAGTGAACTGGAGGGGTTACTGGAAAATTCACCCCTCCACTTT. Translating it yields CANSELEGLLENSPLHF.

The sample holds one count of this clonotype. A much larger clone differs by one base, so this may be a read error. The CDR3 protein is CSVRTGEDYGYTF. The DNA for the CDR3 is TGCAGTGTGCGGACAGGGGAGGACTATGGCTACACCTTC. The chain joins TRBV20-1 to TRBJ1-2; 9 bases line up with TRBD1. Germline V CDR1 and CDR2: DFQATT, SNEGSKA (reference sequence). The V and J ends lost 7 bases and 3 bases, in that order; junction bases with no gene match: 6. This CDR3 is built from 13 residues.

Only a few counts were recorded for this clonotype. This rearrangement joins TRBV14 to TRBJ2-2; D gene uncertain. The germline gives CDR1 SGHDN, CDR2 FVKESK. This CDR3 region has 15 residues. Deletions cut 4 bases from V and 0 bases from J, with 9 bases between. CDR3 loop: CASSLSRANTGELFF. CDR3 in DNA: TGTGCCAGCAGCCTAAGTAGGGCGAACACCGGGGAGCTGTTTTTT.

The table lists this clonotype with a few counts. The chain has TRBV6-6 and TRBJ1-5; TRBD1 is a possible D gene (5 bases). The CDR3 has 15 residues. Germline V gene lookup returns CDR1 MNHNY and CDR2 SVGAGI (reference sequence). V was clipped by 7 bases and J by 2 bases, with 15 bases between them. CDR3 coding DNA: TGTGCCAGCACTTCACGGGGCGCAGGCAATCAGCCCCAGCATTTT. It is translated as CASTSRGAGNQPQHF.

This clonotype was recorded at least ten times. This chain joins TRBV20-1 and TRBJ2-3; D is perhaps TRBD1 (6 bases). CDR1 is DFQATT, CDR2 SNEGSKA, per germline (reference sequence). V lost 6 bases to trimming and J lost 0 bases, with 22 bases between them. The CDR3 is 17 residues long. The CDR3 spells CSAPTGSPRFSTDTQYF. Here the CDR3 DNA reads TGCAGTGCCCCGACAGGATCGCCCCGATTTAGCACAGATACGCAGTATTTT.

DNA of the CDR3: TGTGCCAGCACCATGCCAGGGAGGAATGAAAAACTGTTTTTT. Amino acid sequence: CASTMPGRNEKLFF. This chain uses TRBV12-3 or TRBV12-4 with TRBJ1-4; possibly TRBD1 for D (5 bases). This CDR3 has 14 residues. The V end lost 7 bases, the J end lost 5 bases, and 14 bases lay between the germline ends.

This chain uses TRBV28 with TRBJ2-3; D is unclear. Trimming pared 8 bases from V and 0 bases from J, leaving 12 bases between. CDR1 is MDHEN, CDR2 SYDVKM, per germline. The CDR3 sequence is 14 residues long. The CDR3 is CASLDPASTDTQYF. CDR3 in DNA: TGTGCCAGCCTGGACCCGGCTAGCACAGATACGCAGTATTTT. The full variable domain, completed using reference TRBV28 and TRBJ2-3, is DVKVTQSSRYLVKRTGEKVFLECVQDMDHENMFWYRQDPGLGLRLIYFSYDVKMKEKGDIPEGYSVSREKKERFSLILESASTNQTSMYLCASLDPASTDTQYFGPGTRLTVL.

The chain is built from TRBV5-1 and TRBJ1-2; 7 bases line up with TRBD1. The trim removed 0 bases at V and 6 bases at J, leaving 8 bases unmatched. Per the germline V gene, CDR1 is SGHRS and CDR2 is YFSETQ. This CDR3 comprises 15 residues. CDR3 protein: CASSLEAGGGNGYTF. In DNA, the CDR3 is TGCGCCAGCAGCTTGGAGGCAGGGGGTGGGAATGGCTACACCTTC.

This clonotype has at least ten counts. The chain uses TRBV7-2 and TRBJ2-7; no definite D call. The V end lost 1 base, the J end lost 4 bases, and 8 bases lay between the germline ends. The germline V gene encodes CDR1 SGHTA and CDR2 FQGNSA. This CDR3 contains 13 residues. The CDR3 nucleotides are TGTGCCAGCAGCTTAGGGCTATTTTACGAGCAGTACGTC. Protein: CASSLGLFYEQYV.